This entry lists 15 T cell receptor beta chains sequenced from one sample in a study of blood T cell repertoires in COVID-19. Repertoires were generated with immunoSEQ multiplex PCR, while TCRdb's copy carries only in-frame clones and drops some. The table records some 120,000 clones, about 80% of them present only once. Sequenced input: peripheral blood. The receptors stem from a human donor in a cohort sampled during active COVID-19.

This clone appeared a few times. The chain couples TRBV2 to TRBJ1-6; D is possibly TRBD1 (6 bases). The CDR3 is made up of 14 amino acids. CDR1 is SNHLY, CDR2 FYNNEI, per germline. Trimming stripped 4 bases from V and 7 bases from J, with 11 bases between. The DNA of the CDR3 is TGTGCCAGCAGTGGGACAGTCCTAAATTCACCCCTCCACTTT. As protein: CASSGTVLNSPLHF.

This chain uses TRBV19 with TRBJ2-1; TRBD1 matches 9 bases. The CDR3 length is 15 residues. CDR1 is LNHDA and CDR2 is SQIVND in the germline V gene (reference sequence). Unmatched junction bases numbered 3, after V lost 6 bases and J lost 0 bases. This chain's CDR3 is CASRLTGGSYNEQFF. CDR3 sequence (DNA): TGTGCCAGTAGGCTGACAGGGGGCTCCTACAATGAGCAGTTCTTC.

The chain combines TRBV6-5 with TRBJ2-5; 10 nucleotides match TRBD2. The germline gives CDR1 MNHEY, CDR2 SVGAGI. CDR3 length equals 15 residues. Trimming cost V 5 bases and J 2 bases; bases outside gene matches: 5. The CDR3 nucleotides read TGTGCCAGCAGTACCACTAGCGGGGCACAAGAGACCCAGTACTTC. Amino acid sequence: CASSTTSGAQETQYF.

The chain links TRBV18 to TRBJ1-1; 7 nucleotides agree with TRBD1. V dropped 0 bases and J dropped 5; count of bases not matched to a gene: 9. Germline V gives CDR1 KGHSH, CDR2 LQKENI. The CDR3 is 16 amino acids. DNA of the CDR3: TGTGCCAGCTCACCACCATGGGGGACAGACACTACTGAAGCTTTCTTT. Amino acids: CASSPPWGTDTTEAFF.

This chain links TRBV7-8 with TRBJ2-1; possibly TRBD1 for D (6 bases). With 0 bases removed from V and 3 bases from J, the gap between germline ends came to 9 bases. The CDR3 extends over 15 amino acids. CDR1 is SGHVS and CDR2 is FQNEAQ in the germline V gene. CDR3 region: CASSLAGAGYNEQFF. CDR3 DNA: TGTGCCAGCAGCTTAGCGGGGGCCGGCTACAATGAGCAGTTCTTC. The whole variable domain, remainder taken from reference TRBV7-8 and TRBJ2-1, is GAGVSQSPRYKVAKRGQDVALRCDPISGHVSLFWYQQALGQGPEFLTYFQNEAQLDKSGLPSDRFFAERPEGSVSTLKIQRTQQEDSAVYLCASSLAGAGYNEQFFGPGTRLTVL.

The rearrangement links TRBV24-1 to TRBJ2-2, with D hard to call. CDR3 length equals 12 residues. The germline V gene has CDR1 KGHDR and CDR2 SFDVKD. The V gene lost 10 bases and the J gene lost 6 bases, with 11 bases spanning the gap. This CDR3 reads CATASVAGELFF. DNA for the CDR3: TGTGCCACTGCCAGCGTGGCCGGGGAGCTGTTTTTT.

The V gene is TRBV7-8, the J gene TRBJ2-7; D remains unclear. The V and J ends lost 1 base and 5 bases respectively, with 15 bases between them. Germline assignment: CDR1 SGHVS and CDR2 FQNEAQ. This CDR3 comprises 15 residues. The CDR3 coding sequence is TGTGCCAGCAGCTTAGTTGGCCCCTCCGTCCACGAGCAGTACTTC. Translating gives CASSLVGPSVHEQYF.

The gene calls are TRBV11-2 and TRBJ2-6; D is uncertain. CDR3 size: 18 residues. Germline V lookup: CDR1 SGHAT, CDR2 FQNNGV. V was shortened by 2 bases and J by 0 bases, with 14 bases between the two germline ends. The CDR3 is CASSLYGGQFSGANVLTF. DNA for the CDR3: TGTGCCAGCAGCTTATATGGTGGGCAGTTCTCTGGGGCCAACGTCCTGACTTTC.

This clone was detected only once. The gene calls are TRBV6-6 and TRBJ1-6; D might be TRBD1 (5 bases). This CDR3 has 14 amino acids. The V gene's germline CDR1 is MNHNY and CDR2 SVGAGI (reference sequence). V was trimmed by 10 bases and J by 7 bases, leaving 17 bases between them. The CDR3 protein is CATIAGQENSPLHF. The CDR3, as DNA: TGTGCCACTATAGCAGGGCAGGAAAATTCACCCCTCCACTTT.

In this sample, this clone turned up once. The V gene is TRBV4-1, the J gene TRBJ2-3, with a tentative D call TRBD1 (5 bases). The CDR3 runs to 16 residues. Between the trimmed V and J ends, which lost 1 base and 2 bases, there was a span of 13 bases. Germline V gene data show CDR1 as MGHRA and CDR2 as YSYEKL. CDR3 amino acids: CASSQGAGWYTDTQYF. The CDR3 coding sequence is TGCGCCAGCAGCCAAGGGGCAGGGTGGTACACAGATACGCAGTATTTT.

The gene calls are TRBV5-1 and TRBJ2-7, with D hard to call. V was cut by 0 bases and J by 3 bases, with 13 bases left in between. CDR1 and CDR2 (germline): SGHRS, YFSETQ. CDR3 length: 15 residues. CDR3 residues: CASSLDGFGYYEQYF. DNA of the CDR3: TGCGCCAGCAGCTTGGACGGTTTCGGGTACTACGAGCAGTACTTC.

The chain combines TRBV10-3 with TRBJ1-4; 10 positions match TRBD1. The J segment lost 7 bases and the V segment lost 3 bases, leaving 11 bases of the junction unmatched. The CDR3 runs 17 residues. CDR1 is ENHRY and CDR2 is SYGVKD in the germline V gene. The CDR3 is CAISDHPGQGSGEKLFF. The DNA for the CDR3 is TGTGCCATCAGTGATCACCCGGGACAGGGGAGCGGTGAAAAACTGTTTTTT.

CDR3 coding DNA: TGTGCCACGATTCAAGCGGGGGCGGGAGATACGCAGTATTTT. It is translated as CATIQAGAGDTQYF. The chain carries TRBV6-5 and TRBJ2-3, with TRBD2 matching over 8 bases. Germline CDR1 and CDR2: MNHEY and SVGAGI. The CDR3 contains 14 residues. J gave up 5 bases and V 10 bases, and 11 bases lay outside the gene matches.

This chain connects TRBV5-1 to TRBJ2-7, with TRBD1 identical over 12 bases. Trimming took 2 bases from V and 6 from J; bases not matched to a gene: 3. The CDR3 is made up of 14 amino acids. CDR1 is SGHRS and CDR2 is YFSETQ in the germline V gene. CDR3 DNA sequence: TGCGCCAGCAGCTTAGGGACAGGGGGCGGCGAGCAGTACTTC. Amino acid sequence: CASSLGTGGGEQYF.

J is TRBJ1-4 and V is TRBV2; D uncertain. Trimming cost V 8 bases and J 0 bases, with 16 bases left between them. Per germline, CDR1 SNHLY and CDR2 FYNNEI. CDR3 length: 16 amino acids. CDR3: CASERSLIATNEKLFF. As DNA, the CDR3 is TGTGCCAGCGAACGGTCTCTCATTGCAACTAATGAAAAACTGTTTTTT.